This TCR beta chain was documented in a study of cytomegalovirus exposure and HLA in healthy donors. Study findings and constraints: Associated with cytomegalovirus, according to the listing, were 150 to 200 TCR beta chains.

Data came from immunoSEQ multiplex PCR; TCRdb stores just in-frame clones and leaves some out. This sample carries roughly 310,000 clones, over 75% of them seen once, and the ten largest clones take roughly 0.96%. Note on this clone: Its antigen is undetermined.

Germline values: CDR1 MGHDK, CDR2 SYGVNS. CDR3 size: 17 residues. Trimming took 3 bases from V and 6 from J; bases not matched to a gene: 10. The sequence came from a man aged 30 to 39 in good health and CMV-seronegative. Sample: PBMCs. J is TRBJ2-1 and V is TRBV25-1; 11 positions match TRBD2. CDR3 DNA: TGTGCCAGCAGTGACTACCCCGGGACTAGCGGTTTCAATGAGCAGTTCTTC. Protein sequence: CASSDYPGTSGFNEQFF.